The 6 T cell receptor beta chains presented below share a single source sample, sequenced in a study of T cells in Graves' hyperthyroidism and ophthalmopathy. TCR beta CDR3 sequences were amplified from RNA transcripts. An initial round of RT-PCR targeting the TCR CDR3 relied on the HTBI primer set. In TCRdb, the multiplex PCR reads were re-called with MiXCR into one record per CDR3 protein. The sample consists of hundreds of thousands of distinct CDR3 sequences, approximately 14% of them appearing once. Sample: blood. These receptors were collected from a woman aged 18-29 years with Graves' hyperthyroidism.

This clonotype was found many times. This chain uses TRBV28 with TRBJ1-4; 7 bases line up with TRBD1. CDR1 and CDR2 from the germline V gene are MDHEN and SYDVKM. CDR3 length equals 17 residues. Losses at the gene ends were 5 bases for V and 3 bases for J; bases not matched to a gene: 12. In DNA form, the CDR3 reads TGTGCCAGCAGTCCCCCTCCGGACAGGTTCCCTAATGAAAAACTGTTTTTT. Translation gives CASSPPPDRFPNEKLFF.

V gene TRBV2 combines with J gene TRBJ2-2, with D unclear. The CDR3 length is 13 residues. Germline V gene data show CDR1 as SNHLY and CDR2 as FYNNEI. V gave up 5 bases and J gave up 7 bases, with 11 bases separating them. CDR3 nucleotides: TGTGCCAGCAGTACTATTCCTGGCGGGGAGCTGTTTTTT. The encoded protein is CASSTIPGGELFF.

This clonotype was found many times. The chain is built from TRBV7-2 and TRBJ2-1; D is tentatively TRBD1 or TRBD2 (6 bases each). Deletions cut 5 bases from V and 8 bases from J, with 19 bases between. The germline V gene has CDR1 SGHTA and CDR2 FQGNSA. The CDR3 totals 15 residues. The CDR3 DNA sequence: TGTGCCAGCAGCCGGAGTGGGGGGCGATATGATGAGCAGTTCTTC. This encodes CASSRSGGRYDEQFF.

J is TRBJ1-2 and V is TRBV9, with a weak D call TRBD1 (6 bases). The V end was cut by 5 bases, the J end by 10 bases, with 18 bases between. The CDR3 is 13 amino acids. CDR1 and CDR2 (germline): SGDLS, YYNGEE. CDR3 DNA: TGTGCCAGCAGTCAGGCGCAGGGGAGGGTCTACACCTTC. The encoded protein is CASSQAQGRVYTF. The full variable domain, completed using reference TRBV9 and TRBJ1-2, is DSGVTQTPKHLITATGQRVTLRCSPRSGDLSVYWYQQSLDQGLQFLIQYYNGEERAKGNILERFSAQQFPDLHSELNLSSLELGDSALYFCASSQAQGRVYTFGSGTRLTVV.

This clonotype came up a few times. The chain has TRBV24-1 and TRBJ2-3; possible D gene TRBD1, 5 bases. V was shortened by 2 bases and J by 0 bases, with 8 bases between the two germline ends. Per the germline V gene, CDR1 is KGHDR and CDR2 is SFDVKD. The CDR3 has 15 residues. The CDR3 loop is CATSDSGASTDTQYF. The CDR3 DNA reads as TGTGCCACCAGTGATTCTGGGGCCAGCACAGATACGCAGTATTTT.

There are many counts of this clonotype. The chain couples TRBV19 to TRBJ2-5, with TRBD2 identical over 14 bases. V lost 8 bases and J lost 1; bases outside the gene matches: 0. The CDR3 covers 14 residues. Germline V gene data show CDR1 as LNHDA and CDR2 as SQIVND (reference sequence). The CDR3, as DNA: TGTGCCAGTGGGACTAGCGGGGGCCAAGAGACCCAGTACTTC. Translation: CASGTSGGQETQYF.